The clone carrying this T cell receptor (beta chain) came up many times. Its antigen is as yet unknown. Sample-barcoded 5' priming and a J-beta primer mix drove a second PCR of 7 to 11 cycles. TCRdb processed the 5' RACE reads anew with MiXCR; each CDR3 protein has one entry. The repertoire consists of under 700,000 distinct CDR3 sequences, with under 30% occurring once and the leading ten covering around 10%. This sample was included in a study of blood T cells in healthy people across ages. At the level of the study: Researchers report that template switching captured about one barcoded beta molecule per two T cells.

Per-sample yields of isolated PBMCs were at least 6 million. Germline V gene data show CDR1 as LNHNV and CDR2 as YYDKDF (reference sequence). The CDR3 runs to 15 residues. The V end was cut by 0 bases, the J end by 2 bases, with 8 bases between. Broader study findings: Unsorted PBMCs prevented conclusive naive versus antigen-experienced comparison. Per-million-T-cell TCR beta diversity fell roughly linearly with age.

In addition, the sample was reused for a study of T cells of mothers and their children.

This rearrangement joins TRBV15 to TRBJ2-1; perhaps TRBD1 as D (5 bases). The clonotype comes from a boy aged 5-17 years in good health. Sample: blood. As DNA, the CDR3 is TGTGCCACCAGCAGAGATTCAGGGACCTACAATGAGCAGTTCTTC. Translated, it gives CATSRDSGTYNEQFF.